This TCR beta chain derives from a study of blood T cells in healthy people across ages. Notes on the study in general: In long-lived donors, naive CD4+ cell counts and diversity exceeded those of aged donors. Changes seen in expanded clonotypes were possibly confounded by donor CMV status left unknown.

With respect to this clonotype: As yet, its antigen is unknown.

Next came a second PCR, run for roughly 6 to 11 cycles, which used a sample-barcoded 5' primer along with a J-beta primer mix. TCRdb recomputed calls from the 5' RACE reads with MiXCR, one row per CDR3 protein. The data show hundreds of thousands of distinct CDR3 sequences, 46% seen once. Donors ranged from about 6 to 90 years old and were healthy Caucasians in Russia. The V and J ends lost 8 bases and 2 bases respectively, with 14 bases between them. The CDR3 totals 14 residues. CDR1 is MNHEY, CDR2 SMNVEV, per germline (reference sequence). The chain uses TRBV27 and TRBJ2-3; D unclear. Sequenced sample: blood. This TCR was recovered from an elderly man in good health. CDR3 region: CASGVLSSTDTQYF. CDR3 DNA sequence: TGTGCCAGCGGGGTTCTATCGTCCACAGATACGCAGTATTTT.